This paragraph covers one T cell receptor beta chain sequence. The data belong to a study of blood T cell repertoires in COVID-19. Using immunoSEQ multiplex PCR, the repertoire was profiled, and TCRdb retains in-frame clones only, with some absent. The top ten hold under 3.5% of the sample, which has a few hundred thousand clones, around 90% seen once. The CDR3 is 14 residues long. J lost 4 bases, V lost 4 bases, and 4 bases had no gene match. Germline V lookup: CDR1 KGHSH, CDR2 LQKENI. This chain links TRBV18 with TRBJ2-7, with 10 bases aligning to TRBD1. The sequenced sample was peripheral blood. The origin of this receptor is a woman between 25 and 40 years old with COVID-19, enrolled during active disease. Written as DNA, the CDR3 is TGTGCCAGCTCACGGGACAGGGGTCGATACGAGCAGTACTTC. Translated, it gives CASSRDRGRYEQYF.